This T cell receptor beta chain was recovered during a study of blood T cells in healthy people across ages. This clonotype has more than one count but fewer than ten. Alongside a J-beta primer mix, a sample-barcoded 5' primer served in a second PCR lasting 7 to 11 cycles. TCRdb reprocessed the 5' RACE reads with MiXCR, giving one entry per CDR3 protein. The table shows about 810,000 distinct CDR3 sequences, with around 36% occurring only once. Per the germline V gene, CDR1 is MNHNS and CDR2 is SASEGT. The V gene end was trimmed by 6 bases and the J gene end by 6 bases; junction bases not matched to a gene: 11. The CDR3 loop spans 15 amino acids.

The chain employs TRBV6-1 and TRBJ2-7; 10 bases are shared with TRBD1. The receptor was derived from a man aged 18 to 29 in good health. Sequencing was done on a sample of blood. The CDR3 loop is CASRRAAGQGSEQYF. The CDR3 DNA reads as TGTGCCAGCAGGCGAGCGGCGGGACAGGGGAGCGAGCAGTACTTC.